This entry describes one TCR beta chain. Its cognate antigen is unknown. Other nucleotide sequences in the sample specify the same CDR3. V lost 2 bases, J lost 0 bases, and 4 bases stayed unmatched. The length of the CDR3 is 15 residues. CDR1 is GTSNPN and CDR2 is SVGIG in the germline V gene (reference sequence). The record originates from a study of beta chain features in type 1 diabetes. Study-wide results and caveats: Shorter TCRB CDR3s, moderately but significantly so, were found in Type 1 diabetes patients in all four CD4+ subsets. Junctions at VDJ sites from type 1 diabetes patients had fewer insertions and more deletions. Cells carrying high TCR expression could end up over-represented when cDNA is sequenced.

TCRB transcripts that were expressed got sequenced, as all of the isolated RNA had been reverse transcribed. Average reads for naive, central memory and regulatory T cell samples were about 3.57 million. Measured with immunoSEQ multiplex PCR; TCRdb has only the in-frame clones, and not every one. The sample lists about 280,000 clones, 14% to 15% occurring once. The chain combines TRBV30 with TRBJ1-5; 7 bases line up with TRBD1. Sequenced material: naive CD4+ T cells from blood. The clonotype comes from a man younger than 30 with type 1 diabetes. Here the CDR3 reads CAWSRDSYSNQPQHF. CDR3 DNA sequence: TGTGCCTGGAGTCGGGACAGCTATAGCAATCAGCCCCAGCATTTT.